This T cell receptor beta chain was identified during a study of monozygotic twins with inflammatory bowel disease. Study conclusions and caveats: No single strong signal or clonotype associated with IBD was supported. A reduction in TCRbeta diversity (inverse Simpson) was seen in IBD patients relative to healthy co-twins.

Details on this clonotype: Its specificity is unknown.

Researchers used roughly 3,800 ng of total RNA for each TCR library. No DNA is given; TCRdb re-called the 5' RACE reads and lists each CDR3 protein once. This repertoire includes approximately 390,000 distinct CDR3 sequences. This CDR3 spans 18 amino acids. CDR1 and CDR2 from the germline V gene are MDHEN and SYDVKM. Skipping T cell sorting, the study isolated total RNA directly from whole blood. The chain couples TRBV28 to TRBJ2-7; as DNA is missing, the TRBD2 call by TCRdb cannot be tested. Sample: blood. The sequence derives from a human donor with ulcerative colitis or Crohn's disease, or a healthy co-twin of an affected twin (not recorded which). This chain's CDR3 is CASSRGTSGRTFSYEQYF.